The 23 T cell receptor beta chains listed next were all sequenced from one sample in a study of T cell repertoires in cytomegalovirus infection. Using its own MiXCR run on the reads, TCRdb lists one record per CDR3 protein. The repertoire consists of roughly 300,000 distinct CDR3 sequences, with over 7.5% occurring once and the leading ten covering roughly 4.5%. The sequenced material came from PBMCs. Every receptor here comes from a human donor in good health (CMV status not recorded). Some clones in this sample may be carry-over from other donors' samples.

In this sample, this clonotype turned up many times. This chain joins TRBV7-8 and TRBJ2-6, with 7 nucleotides matching TRBD1. The CDR3 consists of 20 residues. The germline CDR1 and CDR2 sequences are SGHVS and FQNEAQ. J was trimmed by 2 bases and V by 2 bases; bases with no gene match: 15. The CDR3 reads CASSLYRVITGVTGANVLTF. The CDR3 coding sequence is TGTGCCAGCAGCTTATACCGGGTTATAACAGGGGTTACTGGGGCCAACGTCCTGACTTTC. Looking up the rest from reference TRBV7-8 and TRBJ2-6 gives the full variable domain: GAGVSQSPRYKVAKRGQDVALRCDPISGHVSLFWYQQALGQGPEFLTYFQNEAQLDKSGLPSDRFFAERPEGSVSTLKIQRTQQEDSAVYLCASSLYRVITGVTGANVLTFGAGSRLTVL.

The rearrangement links TRBV27 to TRBJ2-1, with 9 positions matching TRBD1. CDR3 length equals 17 residues. Germline V gene lookup returns CDR1 MNHEY and CDR2 SMNVEV (reference sequence). With V trimmed by 6 bases and J by 3 bases, 12 bases remained unmatched. CDR3 sequence reads: CASSRDRDSLGYNEQFF. The CDR3 bases are TGTGCCAGCAGCAGGGACAGGGATAGTCTGGGCTACAATGAGCAGTTCTTC.

In its sample, this clonotype was seen a few times. The V gene is TRBV2, the J gene TRBJ2-3; D is perhaps TRBD1 (6 bases). The CDR3 consists of 15 residues. The germline V gene has CDR1 SNHLY and CDR2 FYNNEI. The V end was cut by 6 bases, the J end by 0 bases, with 13 bases between. In DNA, the CDR3 is TGTGCCAGCAGAGCCGGGACAACTAGCACAGATACGCAGTATTTT. Protein sequence: CASRAGTTSTDTQYF.

V is TRBV6-1 and J is TRBJ1-5; D gene uncertain. V was pared by 8 bases and J by 3 bases, with 14 bases between. The germline gives CDR1 MNHNS, CDR2 SASEGT. The CDR3 contains 14 residues. The CDR3: CASADEEFNQPQHF. For the CDR3, the DNA is TGTGCCAGCGCTGACGAAGAATTCAATCAGCCCCAGCATTTT.

This clonotype has a handful of counts. The V gene is TRBV12-3 or TRBV12-4, the J gene TRBJ2-4; 10 nucleotides agree with TRBD1. The CDR3 runs 16 residues. J gave up 3 bases and V 6 bases, and 8 bases lay outside the gene matches. The CDR3 nucleotides read TGTGCCAGCAGCCAGATGGGACAGGGGTTCAAAAACATTCAGTACTTC. It yields the protein CASSQMGQGFKNIQYF.

There are many counts of this clonotype. The chain recombines TRBV7-2 with TRBJ2-3; D possibly corresponds to TRBD1 (6 bases). Trimming cost V 5 bases and J 9 bases, with 12 bases left between them. Germline loops: CDR1 SGHTA, CDR2 FQGNSA. CDR3 size: 12 residues. The DNA of the CDR3 is TGTGCCAGCAGCCAGGGGTCCATCACGCAGTATTTT. The encoded protein is CASSQGSITQYF.

V usage is TRBV7-4 and J usage is TRBJ1-1; TRBD1 might be the D (6 bases). Trimming cost V 5 bases and J 4 bases, with 11 bases left between them. The CDR3 has 13 amino acids. Per the germline V gene, CDR1 is SGHVT and CDR2 is SQSDAQ. The CDR3 DNA reads as TGTGCCAGCAGCCCTCGGACAGTCACTGAAGCTTTCTTT. Its translation: CASSPRTVTEAFF.

The V call is TRBV28, the J call TRBJ2-7, with 8 positions matching TRBD2. The CDR3 loop spans 13 amino acids. The germline CDR1 and CDR2 sequences are MDHEN and SYDVKM. Losses at the gene ends were 6 bases for V and 4 bases for J; bases not matched to a gene: 5. The DNA for the CDR3 is TGTGCCAGCAGCGAAGCGGGAGTTTACGAGCAGTACTTC. It codes for CASSEAGVYEQYF. Variable domain in full (rest from reference TRBV28 and TRBJ2-7): DVKVTQSSRYLVKRTGEKVFLECVQDMDHENMFWYRQDPGLGLRLIYFSYDVKMKEKGDIPEGYSVSREKKERFSLILESASTNQTSMYLCASSEAGVYEQYFGPGTRLTVT.

The genes are TRBV18 and TRBJ2-1, with 11 bases matching TRBD2. Germline trimming cut 3 bases from V and 2 bases from J; bases unmatched to any gene: 6. The CDR3 consists of 17 residues. Germline assignment: CDR1 KGHSH and CDR2 LQKENI. The chain's CDR3 is CASSPSLAGGTYNEQFF. Here the CDR3 DNA reads TGTGCCAGCTCACCCTCCCTAGCGGGGGGAACCTACAATGAGCAGTTCTTC.

CDR3 sequence reads: CASSLWGSSDTQYF. The CDR3 nucleotides read TGTGCCAGCAGCTTATGGGGATCCTCAGATACGCAGTATTTT. This chain uses TRBV11-2 with TRBJ2-3; no reliable D call. CDR1 and CDR2 from the germline V gene are SGHAT and FQNNGV. The CDR3 is 14 amino acids. The V and J ends lost 2 bases and 4 bases respectively, with 10 bases between them.

The chain employs TRBV20-1 and TRBJ1-2; D possibly corresponds to TRBD1 (6 bases). Germline assignment: CDR1 DFQATT and CDR2 SNEGSKA (reference sequence). The CDR3 is 11 amino acids. The V and J ends lost 6 bases and 7 bases respectively, with 12 bases between them. The CDR3 DNA reads TGCAGTGCCAAGGGGGTTGCTGGCTACACCTTC. This encodes CSAKGVAGYTF.

This clonotype came up many times. V is TRBV7-2 and J is TRBJ2-1; 8 bases are shared with TRBD2. This CDR3 has 16 amino acids. The V segment lost 0 bases and the J segment 5 bases; nucleotides outside the gene matches: 6. The germline V gene has CDR1 SGHTA and CDR2 FQGNSA. CDR3 amino acids: CASSLAIAGRNNEQFF. DNA of the CDR3: TGTGCCAGCAGCTTAGCGATAGCGGGAAGGAACAATGAGCAGTTCTTC.

This clonotype was picked up a small number of times. The CDR3 nucleotides read TGTGCCAGCAGCCAAGTGGCAGGGAGCTACTACGAGCAGTACTTC. Its translation: CASSQVAGSYYEQYF. The rearrangement uses TRBV4-2 and TRBJ2-7; D is possibly TRBD1 or TRBD2 (5 bases each). Between the trimmed V and J ends, which lost 1 base and 3 bases, there was a span of 13 bases. Germline V CDR1 and CDR2: LGHNA, YNFKEQ. The CDR3 extends over 15 amino acids.

This clonotype has just a few counts. This chain links TRBV7-2 with TRBJ2-2; D may be TRBD1 (5 bases). Germline V lookup: CDR1 SGHTA, CDR2 FQGNSA. The V end lost 1 base, the J end lost 5 bases, and 8 bases lay between the germline ends. CDR3 length equals 14 residues. The CDR3 nucleotides read TGTGCCAGCAGCTTAGAAGGGGCGACCGGGGAGCTGTTTTTT. It encodes CASSLEGATGELFF.

The chain uses TRBV7-9 and TRBJ2-7; 7 bases are a match to TRBD2. V lost 5 bases to trimming and J lost 5 bases; unmatched junction nucleotides: 6. The CDR3 totals 13 residues. Germline-derived CDR1 and CDR2 are SEHNR and FQNEAQ (reference sequence). CDR3 nucleotide sequence: TGTGCCAGCAGCCATGGGAGGGCCGACGAGCAGTACTTC. Translated, it gives CASSHGRADEQYF.

The rearrangement links TRBV7-2 to TRBJ2-7, with TRBD2 matching 9 bases. The CDR3 covers 15 residues. Germline V gene lookup returns CDR1 SGHTA and CDR2 FQGNSA. The V gene end was trimmed by 5 bases and the J gene end by 6 bases; junction bases not matched to a gene: 11. CDR3 sequence reads: CASSPRLAAPGEQYF. CDR3 bases: TGTGCCAGCAGCCCGAGACTAGCGGCCCCGGGCGAGCAGTACTTC.

V usage is TRBV6-2 or TRBV6-3 and J usage is TRBJ2-3; possible D gene TRBD2, 6 bases. Germline V gene lookup returns CDR1 MNHEY and CDR2 SVGEGT. The V end was cut by 2 bases, the J end by 7 bases, with 10 bases between. The CDR3 is 13 residues long. CDR3 in amino acids: CASSYRTIHTQYF. The CDR3 DNA is TGTGCCAGCAGTTACCGGACTATACATACGCAGTATTTT.

Many counts were recorded for this clonotype. The V call is TRBV11-3, the J call TRBJ2-1; TRBD2 aligns across 14 bases. Germline values: CDR1 SGHNT, CDR2 YENEEA. Germline trimming cut 6 bases from V and 12 bases from J; bases unmatched to any gene: 13. CDR3 size: 16 residues. CDR3 residues: CASSKETGLAGDGQFF. The CDR3 DNA is TGTGCCAGCAGTAAAGAAACGGGACTAGCGGGGGACGGGCAGTTCTTC.

This clonotype has a count of ten or more. This CDR3 is CASSLEATISYEQYF. The DNA of the CDR3 is TGTGCCAGCAGCTTAGAGGCTACCATCTCCTACGAGCAGTACTTC. The chain couples TRBV7-6 to TRBJ2-7; unclear D gene. The CDR3 is made up of 15 amino acids. Per germline, CDR1 SGHVS and CDR2 FNYEAQ. Trimming took off 1 base at V and 0 bases at J, with 10 bases between the two ends.

The J gene is TRBJ1-3, the V gene TRBV12-3 or TRBV12-4; TRBD1 is a possible D gene (5 bases). The CDR3 consists of 17 residues. The V end was cut by 5 bases, the J end by 0 bases, with 17 bases between. In nucleotides, the CDR3 is TGTGCCAGCAGTACCCTACCGGGGGGGTACTCTGGAAACACCATATATTTT. Residues: CASSTLPGGYSGNTIYF.

This clonotype appeared many times. This chain joins TRBV11-2 and TRBJ1-1, with 7 bases matching TRBD1. V shed 5 bases, J shed 1 base, and the junction held 4 bases outside the gene matches. CDR3 length: 14 amino acids. Germline V gene data show CDR1 as SGHAT and CDR2 as FQNNGV. The CDR3 region has the DNA TGTGCCAGCAGCCTCACAGGGGAGAACACTGAAGCTTTCTTT. This translates into CASSLTGENTEAFF.

The gene calls are TRBV6-6 and TRBJ1-1; a possible D gene is TRBD1 (5 bases). The CDR3 covers 14 residues. V was shortened by 2 bases and J by 0 bases, with 7 bases between the two germline ends. Germline CDR1 and CDR2: MNHNY and SVGAGI (reference sequence). The CDR3 region is CASSYPGMNTEAFF. CDR3 DNA sequence: TGTGCCAGCAGTTACCCAGGGATGAACACTGAAGCTTTCTTT.

The chain joins TRBV5-4 to TRBJ1-6; D is ambiguous. The CDR3 is 16 amino acids. Germline CDR1 and CDR2: SGHNT and YYREEE (reference sequence). Trimming took off 0 bases at V and 0 bases at J, with 7 bases between the two ends. CDR3 sequence: CASSLDRSSYNSPLHF. As DNA, the CDR3 is TGTGCCAGCAGCTTGGATCGGAGCTCCTATAATTCACCCCTCCACTTT.